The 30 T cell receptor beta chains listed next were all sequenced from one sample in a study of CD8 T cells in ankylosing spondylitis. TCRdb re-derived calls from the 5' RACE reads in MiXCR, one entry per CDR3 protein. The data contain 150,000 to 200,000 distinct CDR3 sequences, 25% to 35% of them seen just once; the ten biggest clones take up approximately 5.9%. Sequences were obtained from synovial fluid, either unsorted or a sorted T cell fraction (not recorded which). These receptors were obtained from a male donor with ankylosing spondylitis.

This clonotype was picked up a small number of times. DNA of the CDR3: TGCGCCAGCAGATTAACTAGCGGCGGCACAGATACGCAGTATTTT. Translation gives CASRLTSGGTDTQYF. This chain joins TRBV5-1 and TRBJ2-3, with 8 bases fitting TRBD2. The V segment lost 5 bases and the J segment 1 base; nucleotides outside the gene matches: 6. CDR1 is SGHRS, CDR2 YFSETQ, per germline. The length of the CDR3 is 15 residues. Supplemented by reference TRBV5-1 and TRBJ2-3, the full variable domain reads KAGVTQTPRYLIKTRGQQVTLSCSPISGHRSVSWYQQTPGQGLQFLFEYFSETQRNKGNFPGRFSGRQFSNSRSEMNVSTLELGDSALYLCASRLTSGGTDTQYFGPGTRLTVL.

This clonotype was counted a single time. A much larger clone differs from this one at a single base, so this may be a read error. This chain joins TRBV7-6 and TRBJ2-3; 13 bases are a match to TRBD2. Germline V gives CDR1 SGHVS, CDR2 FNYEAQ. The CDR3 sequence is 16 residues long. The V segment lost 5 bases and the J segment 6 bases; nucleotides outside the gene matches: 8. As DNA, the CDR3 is TGTGCCAGCAGCCCCACTAGCGGGAGGGCCAGGGATACGCAGTATTTT. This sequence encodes CASSPTSGRARDTQYF.

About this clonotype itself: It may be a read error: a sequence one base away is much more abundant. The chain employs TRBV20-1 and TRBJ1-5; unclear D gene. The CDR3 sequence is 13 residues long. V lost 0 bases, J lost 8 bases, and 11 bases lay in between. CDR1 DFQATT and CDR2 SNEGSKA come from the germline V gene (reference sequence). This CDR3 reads CSAREQAGEPQHF. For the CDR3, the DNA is TGCAGTGCTAGAGAGCAGGCCGGGGAGCCCCAGCATTTT.

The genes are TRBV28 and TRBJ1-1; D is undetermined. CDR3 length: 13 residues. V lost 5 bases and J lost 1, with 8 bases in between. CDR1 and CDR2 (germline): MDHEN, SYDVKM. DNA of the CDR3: TGTGCCAGCAGTGGGCGGACGAACACTGAAGCTTTCTTT. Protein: CASSGRTNTEAFF.

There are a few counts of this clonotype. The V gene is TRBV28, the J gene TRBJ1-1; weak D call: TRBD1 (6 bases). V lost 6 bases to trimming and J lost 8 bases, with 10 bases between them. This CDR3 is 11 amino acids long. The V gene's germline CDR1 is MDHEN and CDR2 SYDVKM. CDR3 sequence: CASRLTGEAFF. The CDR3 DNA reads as TGTGCCAGCAGACTTACAGGGGAAGCTTTCTTT.

CDR3 nucleotide sequence: TGTGCCAGCACCCCGGGCAAGGGGCAAAACATTCAGTACTTC. Protein product: CASTPGKGQNIQYF. This chain joins TRBV6-2 or TRBV6-3 and TRBJ2-4; TRBD1 is a possible D gene (5 bases). The CDR3 sequence is 14 residues long. The V and J ends lost 7 bases and 5 bases respectively, with 15 bases between them. The V gene's germline CDR1 is MNHEY and CDR2 SVGEGT.

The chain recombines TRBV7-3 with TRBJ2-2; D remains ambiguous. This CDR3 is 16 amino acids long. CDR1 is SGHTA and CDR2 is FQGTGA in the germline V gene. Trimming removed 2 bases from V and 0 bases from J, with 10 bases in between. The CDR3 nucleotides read TGTGCCAGCAGCTTAGGCCCGGCAACGAACACCGGGGAGCTGTTTTTT. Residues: CASSLGPATNTGELFF.

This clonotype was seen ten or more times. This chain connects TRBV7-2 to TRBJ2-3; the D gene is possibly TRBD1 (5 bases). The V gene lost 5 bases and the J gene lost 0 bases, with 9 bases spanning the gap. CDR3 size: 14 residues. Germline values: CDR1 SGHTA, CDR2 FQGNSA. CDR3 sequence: CASSPRVSTDTQYF. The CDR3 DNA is TGTGCCAGCAGCCCCAGGGTCAGCACAGATACGCAGTATTTT.

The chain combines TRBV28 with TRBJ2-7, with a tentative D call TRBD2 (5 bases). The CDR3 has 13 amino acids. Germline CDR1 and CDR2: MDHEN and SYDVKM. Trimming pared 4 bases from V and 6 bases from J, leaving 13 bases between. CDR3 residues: CASSWRNSFEQYF. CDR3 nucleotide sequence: TGTGCCAGCAGTTGGAGGAACTCATTCGAGCAGTACTTC.

CDR3: CASSQGLLGGELFF. In nucleotides, the CDR3 is TGCGCCAGCAGCCAGGGACTCCTCGGCGGGGAGCTGTTTTTT. The V and J genes are TRBV4-1 and TRBJ2-2, with TRBD2 as a possible D gene (6 bases). The germline V gene has CDR1 MGHRA and CDR2 YSYEKL. CDR3 length equals 14 residues. V was pared by 3 bases and J by 7 bases, with 12 bases between.

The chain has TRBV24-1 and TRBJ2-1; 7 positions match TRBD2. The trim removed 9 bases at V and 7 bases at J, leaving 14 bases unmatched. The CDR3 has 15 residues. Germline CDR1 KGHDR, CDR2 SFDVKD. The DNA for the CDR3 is TGTGCCACCCAAATGGTGGGGCGGGAGCAAAATGAGCAGTTCTTC. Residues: CATQMVGREQNEQFF.

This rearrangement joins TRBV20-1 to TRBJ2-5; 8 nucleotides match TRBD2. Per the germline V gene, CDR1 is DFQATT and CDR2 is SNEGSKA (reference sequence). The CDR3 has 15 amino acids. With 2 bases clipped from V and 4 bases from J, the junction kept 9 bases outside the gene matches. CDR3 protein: CSARSSGTSRETQYF. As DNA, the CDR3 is TGCAGTGCTAGATCGTCGGGGACTAGTAGAGAGACCCAGTACTTC.

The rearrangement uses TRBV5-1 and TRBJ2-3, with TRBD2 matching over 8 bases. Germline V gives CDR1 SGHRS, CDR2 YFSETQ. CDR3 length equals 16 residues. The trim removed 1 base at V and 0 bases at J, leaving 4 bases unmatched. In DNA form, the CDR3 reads TGCGCCAGCAGCTTGCGGGGGGGGTCTAGCACAGATACGCAGTATTTT. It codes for CASSLRGGSSTDTQYF.

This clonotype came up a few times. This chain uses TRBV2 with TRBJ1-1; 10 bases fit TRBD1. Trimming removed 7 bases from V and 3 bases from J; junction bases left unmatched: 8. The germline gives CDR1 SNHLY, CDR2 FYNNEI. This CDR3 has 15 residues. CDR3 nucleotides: TGTGCCAGCAATCCGAGACAGGGGGCCTACACTGAAGCTTTCTTT. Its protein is CASNPRQGAYTEAFF.

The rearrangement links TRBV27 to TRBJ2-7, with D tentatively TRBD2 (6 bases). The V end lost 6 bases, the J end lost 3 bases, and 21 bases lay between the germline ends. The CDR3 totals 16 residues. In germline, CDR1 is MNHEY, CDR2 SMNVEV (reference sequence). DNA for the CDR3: TGTGCCAGCAGATTAGTGGGAGGCTCAGGCCTCTACGAGCAGTACTTC. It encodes CASRLVGGSGLYEQYF.

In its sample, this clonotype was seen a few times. CDR3 amino acids: CASSHEAADTQYF. The CDR3 bases are TGCGCCAGCAGTCATGAAGCGGCAGATACGCAGTATTTT. The chain combines TRBV5-1 with TRBJ2-3, with a tentative D call TRBD2 (5 bases). The V end was cut by 5 bases, the J end by 4 bases, with 11 bases between. The CDR3 contains 13 residues. Germline values: CDR1 SGHRS, CDR2 YFSETQ.

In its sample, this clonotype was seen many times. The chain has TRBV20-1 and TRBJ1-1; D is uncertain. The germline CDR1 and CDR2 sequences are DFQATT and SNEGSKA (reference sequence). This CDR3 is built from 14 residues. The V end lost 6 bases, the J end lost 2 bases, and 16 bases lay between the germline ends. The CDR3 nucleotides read TGCAGTGCCCCCGCTGGCAGGAAAAACACTGAAGCTTTCTTT. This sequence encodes CSAPAGRKNTEAFF.

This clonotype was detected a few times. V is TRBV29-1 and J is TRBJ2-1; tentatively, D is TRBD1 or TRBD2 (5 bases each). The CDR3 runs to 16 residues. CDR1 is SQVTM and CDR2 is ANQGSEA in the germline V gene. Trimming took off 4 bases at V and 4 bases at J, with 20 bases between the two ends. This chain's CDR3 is CSVVGTANRIYNEQFF. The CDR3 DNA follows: TGCAGCGTTGTAGGGACCGCTAATCGAATATACAATGAGCAGTTCTTC.

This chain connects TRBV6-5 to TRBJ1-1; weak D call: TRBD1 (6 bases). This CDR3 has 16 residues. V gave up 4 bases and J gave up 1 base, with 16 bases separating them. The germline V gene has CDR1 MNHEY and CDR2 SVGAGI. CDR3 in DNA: TGTGCCAGCAGTTCCTACCGGGACACCCGGAACACTGAAGCTTTCTTT. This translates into CASSSYRDTRNTEAFF.

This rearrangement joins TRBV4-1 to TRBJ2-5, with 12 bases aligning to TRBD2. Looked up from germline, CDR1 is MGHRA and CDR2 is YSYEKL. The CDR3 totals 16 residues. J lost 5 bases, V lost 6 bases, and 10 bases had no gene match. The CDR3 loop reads CASSPASGRADETQYF. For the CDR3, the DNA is TGCGCCAGCAGTCCCGCTAGCGGGAGGGCCGACGAGACCCAGTACTTC.

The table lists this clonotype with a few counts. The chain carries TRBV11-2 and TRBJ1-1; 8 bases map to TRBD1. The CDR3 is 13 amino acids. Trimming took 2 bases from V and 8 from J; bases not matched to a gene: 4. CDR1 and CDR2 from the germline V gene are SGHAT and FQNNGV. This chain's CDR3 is CASSLTGQEEAFF. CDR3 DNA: TGTGCCAGCAGCTTAACGGGACAGGAAGAAGCTTTCTTT.

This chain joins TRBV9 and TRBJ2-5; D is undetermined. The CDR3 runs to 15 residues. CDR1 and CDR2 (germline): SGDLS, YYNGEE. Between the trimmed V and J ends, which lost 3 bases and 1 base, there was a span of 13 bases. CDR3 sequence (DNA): TGTGCCAGCAGCGATCACGGACGGATCCAAGAGACCCAGTACTTC. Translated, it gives CASSDHGRIQETQYF.

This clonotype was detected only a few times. The CDR3 DNA follows: TGTGCCAGCAGCCAAGATTCCTACGAGCAGTACTTC. Translation gives CASSQDSYEQYF. The chain joins TRBV3-1 to TRBJ2-7; D gene uncertain. Germline loops: CDR1 LGHDT, CDR2 YNNKEL (reference sequence). This CDR3 has 12 residues. Trimming left V 0 bases short and J 1 base short, with 1 base between.

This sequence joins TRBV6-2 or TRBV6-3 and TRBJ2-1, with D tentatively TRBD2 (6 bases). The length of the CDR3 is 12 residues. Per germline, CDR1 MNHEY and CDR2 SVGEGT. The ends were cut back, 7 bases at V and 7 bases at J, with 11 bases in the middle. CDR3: CASTKRGNEQFF. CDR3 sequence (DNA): TGTGCCAGCACCAAACGGGGGAATGAGCAGTTCTTC.

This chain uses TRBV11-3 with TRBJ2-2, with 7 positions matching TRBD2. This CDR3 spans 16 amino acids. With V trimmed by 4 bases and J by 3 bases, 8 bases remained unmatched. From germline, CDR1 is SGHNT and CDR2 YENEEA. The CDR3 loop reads CASSSGGSRDTGELFF. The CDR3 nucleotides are TGTGCCAGCAGCTCCGGCGGGAGCAGGGACACCGGGGAGCTGTTTTTT.

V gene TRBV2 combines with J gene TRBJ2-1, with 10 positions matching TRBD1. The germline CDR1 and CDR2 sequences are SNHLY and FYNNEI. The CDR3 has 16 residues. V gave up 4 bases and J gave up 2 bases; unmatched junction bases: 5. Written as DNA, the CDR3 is TGTGCCAGCAGTGCCCCCGGGACAGGGGCCTACAATGAGCAGTTCTTC. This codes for CASSAPGTGAYNEQFF.

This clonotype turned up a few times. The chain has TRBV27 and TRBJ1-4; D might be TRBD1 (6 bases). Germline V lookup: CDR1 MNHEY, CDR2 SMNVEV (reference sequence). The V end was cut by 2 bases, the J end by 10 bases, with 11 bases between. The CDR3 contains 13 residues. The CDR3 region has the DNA TGTGCCAGCAGTTTAGAGGGGGGAGGAAAACTGTTTTTT. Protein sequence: CASSLEGGGKLFF.

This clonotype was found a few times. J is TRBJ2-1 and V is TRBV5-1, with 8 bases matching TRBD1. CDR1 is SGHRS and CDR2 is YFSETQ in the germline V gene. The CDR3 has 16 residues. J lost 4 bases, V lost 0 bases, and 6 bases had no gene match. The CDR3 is CASSLDDRGKYNEQFF. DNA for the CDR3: TGCGCCAGCAGCTTGGATGACAGGGGCAAGTACAATGAGCAGTTCTTC.

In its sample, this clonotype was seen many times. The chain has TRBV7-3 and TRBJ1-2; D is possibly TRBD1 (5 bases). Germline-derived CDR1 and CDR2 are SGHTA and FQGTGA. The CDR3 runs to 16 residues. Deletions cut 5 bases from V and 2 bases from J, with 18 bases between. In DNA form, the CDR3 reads TGTGCCAGCAGCCTGGGGGGGGGGAGCCCCAACTATGGCTACACCTTC. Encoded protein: CASSLGGGSPNYGYTF.

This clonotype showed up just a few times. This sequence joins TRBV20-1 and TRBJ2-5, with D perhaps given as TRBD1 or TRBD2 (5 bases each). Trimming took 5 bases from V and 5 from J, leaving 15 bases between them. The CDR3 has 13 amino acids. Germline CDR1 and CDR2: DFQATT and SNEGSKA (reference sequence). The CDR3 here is CSAGTGIAETQYF. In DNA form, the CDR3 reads TGCAGTGCTGGGACCGGAATAGCGGAGACCCAGTACTTC.